The clone carrying this T cell receptor (beta chain) has only one observation. Gene-specific TRAV and TRBV primers were used for first-strand cDNA, covering alpha and beta chains. Using a constant-region primer together with a V-primer adapter, TCRs were subjected to around 22 PCR cycles of amplification. A single record per CDR3 protein comes from TCRdb applying MiXCR to the reads. The sample gives 8,500 to 14,000 distinct CDR3 sequences, 51% of which show up once; 6.5% to 10% is in the top ten. The CDR3 spans 12 residues. Germline V gives CDR1 MNHNS, CDR2 SASEGT. V dropped 3 bases and J dropped 8 bases, with 8 bases sitting between them. These data are taken from a study of low-dose radiotherapy and immunotherapy resistance in tumors.

This TCR was recovered from a human donor with advanced metastatic prostate, ovarian, gallbladder or colorectal cancer (not recorded which). This table probably holds off-target reads from a library built for another chain. This sequence joins TRBV6-1 and TRBJ2-4; D gene unclear. CDR3 residues: CASSDQADIQYF. CDR3 nucleotide sequence: TGTGCCAGCAGTGATCAGGCCGACATTCAGTACTTC.